These T cell receptor beta chains were read from a single sample in a study of T cells in localized non-small cell lung cancer. This table comes from immunoSEQ multiplex PCR, and its TCRdb copy is limited to in-frame clones, with some not included. The data show 2,400 or so clones, more than 20% seen once. The sample was normal lung tissue next to the tumor, taken before any cancer treatment. These receptors came from a male donor aged 60 or over with stage I squamous cell lung carcinoma. Each CDR3 is given with its conserved first and last residue. D genes are given only for firm matches. Clone sizes are given selectively: once, few, many, or a class where the clone is expanded.

j_call | clone_size | d_call | v_call | cdr3_aa | cdr3_nt
TRBJ2-3 | few | TRBD2 | TRBV5-1 | CASSLILAGDTQYF | TGCGCCAGCAGCTTGATTCTAGCGGGAGATACGCAGTATTTT
TRBJ2-5 | few | - | TRBV6-8 | CASRSTAQETQYF | TGTGCCAGCAGATCTACAGCTCAAGAGACCCAGTACTTC
TRBJ1-6 | - | - | TRBV25-1 | CASSEWNLDSPLHF | TGTGCCAGCAGTGAATGGAACCTGGATTCACCCCTCCACTTT
TRBJ2-2 | few | - | TRBV12-2 | CAIARQGSLTGELFF | TGTGCCATCGCCAGACAGGGTTCACTCACCGGGGAGCTGTTTTTT
TRBJ2-1 | - | - | TRBV29-1 | CSVGLLGVYDEQFF | TGCAGCGTCGGCCTCTTAGGGGTTTACGATGAGCAGTTCTTC
TRBJ2-5 | - | - | TRBV30 | CACRKGGQETQYF | TGTGCCTGTAGAAAGGGCGGACAAGAGACCCAGTACTTC
TRBJ1-5 | large | - | TRBV6-8 | CASSIVTAGNQPQHF | TGTGCCAGCAGTATTGTAACAGCGGGCAATCAGCCCCAGCATTTT
TRBJ1-2 | - | - | TRBV28 | CASVEDGASNYGYTF | TGTGCCTCCGTGGAGGACGGAGCCTCTAACTATGGCTACACCTTC
TRBJ1-1 | - | - | TRBV30 | CAWSGSGGWGDGTEAFF | TGTGCCTGGAGTGGATCGGGTGGCTGGGGCGATGGGACTGAAGCTTTCTTT
TRBJ2-4 | - | - | TRBV30 | CAWSDQQNIQYF | TGTGCCTGGAGTGACCAGCAAAACATTCAGTACTTC
TRBJ2-7 | - | - | TRBV12-5 | CASGLPGMGDRSNYEQYF | TGTGCTAGTGGTTTGCCAGGGATGGGAGATCGTTCGAACTACGAGCAGTACTTC
TRBJ2-7 | medium-sized | - | TRBV30 | CAWSLGREQYF | TGTGCCTGGAGCCTCGGGCGCGAGCAGTACTTC
TRBJ2-7 | few | - | TRBV6-8 | CASRRETSYEQYF | TGTGCCAGCAGGAGGGAGACCTCCTACGAGCAGTACTTC
TRBJ2-1 | - | TRBD2 | TRBV11-3 | CASSSPTSGPSRSSYNEQFF | TGTGCCAGCAGCTCCCCGACTAGCGGGCCCTCCAGGAGCTCCTACAATGAGCAGTTCTTC
TRBJ2-7 | - | TRBD1 | TRBV6-8 | CASSYSQTGAYEQYF | TGTGCCAGCAGTTACTCACAAACAGGGGCCTACGAGCAGTACTTC
TRBJ2-7 | - | TRBD1 | TRBV9 | CASSAGGFSYEQYF | TGTGCCAGCAGCGCAGGGGGCTTCTCCTACGAGCAGTACTTC
TRBJ2-3 | - | TRBD2 | TRBV14 | CASSQDLTGGATDTQYF | TGTGCCAGCAGCCAAGATTTGACCGGGGGGGCAACAGATACGCAGTATTTT
TRBJ2-1 | - | - | TRBV18 | CASSLSIREQFF | TGTGCCAGCTCACTGTCGATCCGCGAGCAGTTCTTC
TRBJ2-7 | large | - | TRBV9 | CASSVGGGQPYEQYF | TGTGCCAGCAGCGTAGGAGGCGGACAGCCCTACGAGCAGTACTTC
TRBJ1-1 | - | - | TRBV5-1 | CASSLDWALNTEAFF | TGCGCCAGCAGCTTGGATTGGGCCTTGAACACTGAAGCTTTCTTT
TRBJ1-1 | large | TRBD1 | TRBV6-8 | CASSMTGEVTEAFF | TGTGCCAGCAGCATGACAGGGGAGGTGACTGAAGCTTTCTTT
TRBJ1-3 | - | - | TRBV30 | CAWRDPNEGLRGRYSGNTIYF | TGTGCCTGGAGGGACCCTAATGAAGGGTTAAGGGGGAGATACTCTGGAAACACCATATATTTT
TRBJ2-5 | - | - | TRBV6-8 | CASSAPGTGETQYF | TGTGCCAGCAGCGCCCCCGGGACTGGCGAGACCCAGTACTTC
TRBJ2-2 | few | TRBD1 | TRBV13 | CASSLQRDRDTGELFF | TGTGCCAGCAGCTTACAGAGGGACAGAGACACCGGGGAGCTGTTTTTT
TRBJ1-1 | large | - | TRBV15 | CATSSEQGRDTEAFF | TGTGCCACCAGCAGTGAACAGGGTCGGGACACTGAAGCTTTCTTT
TRBJ1-3 | - | - | TRBV18 | CASSPRDDSGNTIYF | TGTGCCAGCTCACCACGGGACGACTCTGGAAACACCATATATTTT
TRBJ2-3 | medium-sized | TRBD2 | TRBV11-3 | CASSPFAGVTDTQYF | TGTGCCAGCAGCCCGTTTGCGGGAGTGACAGATACGCAGTATTTT
TRBJ2-7 | - | TRBD1 | TRBV6-7 | CASSSTRTGPSYEQYF | TGTGCCAGCAGTTCCACGCGGACAGGACCATCCTACGAGCAGTACTTC
TRBJ2-1 | few | TRBD1 | TRBV9 | CASSVARAGGEQFF | TGTGCCAGCAGCGTAGCTAGGGCAGGGGGTGAGCAGTTCTTC
TRBJ2-7 | - | - | TRBV6-8 | CAGLGSGDNEQYF | TGTGCCGGCCTCGGGAGCGGGGACAACGAGCAGTACTTC
TRBJ1-6 | - | TRBD1 | TRBV6-8 | CASSYSTGGADSPLHF | TGTGCCAGCAGTTACTCTACAGGGGGCGCAGATTCACCCCTCCACTTT
TRBJ1-2 | medium-sized | TRBD1 | TRBV6-8 | CASSQDRVPYGYTF | TGTGCCAGCAGCCAGGACAGGGTCCCCTATGGCTACACCTTC
TRBJ1-5 | - | TRBD1 | TRBV16 | CASSQGEGDREVYQPQHF | TGTGCCAGCAGCCAAGGAGAGGGGGACAGGGAAGTTTACCAGCCCCAGCATTTT
TRBJ1-4 | large | - | TRBV19 | CASRPTAFNEKLFF | TGTGCCAGTAGACCGACAGCCTTTAATGAAAAACTGTTTTTT
TRBJ1-4 | few | - | TRBV11-3 | CASSLDPGDEKLFF | TGTGCCAGCAGCTTAGATCCTGGAGATGAAAAACTGTTTTTT
TRBJ2-7 | - | TRBD1 | TRBV29-1 | CSGGTGDSEQYF | TGCAGCGGGGGGACAGGGGATTCCGAGCAGTACTTC
TRBJ1-5 | - | - | TRBV10-2 | CASSESGKPQPQHF | TGCGCCAGCAGTGAGTCAGGGAAGCCTCAGCCCCAGCATTTT
TRBJ1-2 | - | - | TRBV11-3 | CASSGGLEIYGYTF | TGTGCCAGCAGCGGGGGGCTGGAGATCTATGGCTACACCTTC
TRBJ1-4 | medium-sized | - | TRBV11-3 | CASSLEVQGEKLFF | TGTGCCAGCAGCTTAGAGGTACAGGGCGAAAAACTGTTTTTT
TRBJ2-1 | once | TRBD1 | TRBV19 | CASSSGTGGYNEQFF | TGTGCCAGTAGTTCAGGGACAGGGGGCTACAATGAGCAGTTCTTC
TRBJ2-1 | - | - | TRBV11-3 | CASSLEGIIYNEQFF | TGTGCCAGCAGCTTAGAGGGAATCATCTACAATGAGCAGTTCTTC
TRBJ2-7 | - | - | TRBV16 | CASSQGHEQYF | TGTGCCAGCAGCCAAGGGCACGAGCAGTACTTC
TRBJ2-3 | few | - | TRBV11-3 | CASTLRLSTDTQYF | TGTGCCAGCACCCTCCGCCTATCCACAGATACGCAGTATTTT
TRBJ1-6 | - | TRBD1 | TRBV9 | CASSAGQGHNSPLHF | TGTGCCAGCAGCGCCGGACAGGGTCATAATTCACCCCTCCACTTT
TRBJ2-5 | - | - | TRBV14 | CASSPRQIQETQYF | TGTGCCAGCAGCCCCAGACAGATTCAAGAGACCCAGTACTTC
TRBJ2-6 | - | TRBD2 | TRBV6-8 | CASSDSSGGANVLTF | TGTGCCAGCAGTGACTCTAGCGGGGGGGCCAACGTCCTGACTTTC
TRBJ1-1 | - | - | TRBV6-8 | CASSYGGTEAFF | TGTGCCAGCAGTTACGGGGGAACTGAAGCTTTCTTT